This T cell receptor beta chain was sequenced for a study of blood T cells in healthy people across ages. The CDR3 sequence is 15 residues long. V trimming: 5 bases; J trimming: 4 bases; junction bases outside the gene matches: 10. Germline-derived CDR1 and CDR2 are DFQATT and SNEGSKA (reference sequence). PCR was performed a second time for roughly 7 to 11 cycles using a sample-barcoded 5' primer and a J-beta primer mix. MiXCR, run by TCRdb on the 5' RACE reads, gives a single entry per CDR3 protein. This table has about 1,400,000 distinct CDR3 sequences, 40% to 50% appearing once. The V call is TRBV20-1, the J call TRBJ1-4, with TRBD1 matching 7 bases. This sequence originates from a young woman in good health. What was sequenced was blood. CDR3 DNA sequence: TGCAGTGCTTCCAACTCGGGACAGCTTAATGAAAAACTGTTTTTT. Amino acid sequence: CSASNSGQLNEKLFF.